One and the same sample provided the 5 T cell receptor beta chains below, sequenced in a study of T cells in Graves' hyperthyroidism and ophthalmopathy (dated by TCRdb to 2018 to 2020). Library creation used multiplex PCR. The sequencing machine was an Illumina HiSeq 2000. TCR beta CDR3 regions were amplified from RNA transcripts. For the first round of RT-PCR on the TCR CDR3, the HTBI primer set was used together with the Qiagen OneStep RT-PCR kit. Clones were called with MiXCR by TCRdb after fastp trimmed the public reads at Q25, and only in-frame beta chains were retained. Each entry is one CDR3 protein sequence, shown with its most common DNA and genes. A total of about 480,000 distinct CDR3 sequences appear in this sample, 13% to 15% of them only once. The top ten clonotypes cover 17% of the sample. Sequenced material: blood. All receptors come from a woman aged 18-30 years with Graves' hyperthyroidism.

This clonotype was detected many times. This chain links TRBV30 with TRBJ1-2; no clear D gene. The CDR3 consists of 12 residues. CDR1 and CDR2 from the germline V gene are GTSNPN and SVGIG (reference sequence). V was trimmed by 4 bases and J by 4 bases, leaving 10 bases between them. The CDR3, as DNA: TGTGCCTGGATGGTGGCTGGCTATGGCTACACCTTC. As protein: CAWMVAGYGYTF.

This clonotype was counted ten times or more. The genes are TRBV9 and TRBJ1-1; tentatively, D is TRBD1 (5 bases). Germline V CDR1 and CDR2: SGDLS, YYNGEE. This CDR3 has 15 amino acids. Trimming stripped 3 bases from V and 0 bases from J, with 12 bases between. CDR3 residues: CASSASQAMNTEAFF. CDR3 sequence (DNA): TGTGCCAGCAGCGCATCACAGGCGATGAACACTGAAGCTTTCTTT.

This clonotype appeared many times. In DNA, the CDR3 is TGTGCTAGTGGTTTCCTCATTAGGCGGGAGAGCTCTCGCACCGGGGAGCTGTTTTTT. This gives the protein CASGFLIRRESSRTGELFF. The V gene is TRBV12-5, the J gene TRBJ2-2, with TRBD2 matching 7 bases. CDR1 LGHNT and CDR2 FRNRAP come from the germline V gene. With V trimmed by 3 bases and J by 4 bases, 17 bases remained unmatched. The CDR3 consists of 19 residues. The variable domain in full, with the rest retrieved from reference TRBV12-5 and TRBJ2-2, is DARVTQTPRHKVTEMGQEVTMRCQPILGHNTVFWYRQTMMQGLELLAYFRNRAPLDDSGMPKDRFSAEMPDATLATLKIQPSEPRDSAVYFCASGFLIRRESSRTGELFFGEGSRLTVL.

As regards this clonotype: This may be a read error, as it is one base from a much larger clone. The chain is built from TRBV11-1 and TRBJ1-6, with D maybe TRBD1 (5 bases). CDR1 and CDR2 from the germline V gene are SGHAT and FQDESV (reference sequence). V was shortened by 5 bases and J by 11 bases, with 16 bases between the two germline ends. The CDR3 covers 14 residues. The CDR3 bases are TGTGCCAGCAGCCTGGGGGGAATGAATCCACCCCTCCACTTT. It translates to CASSLGGMNPPLHF.

The CDR3 coding sequence is TGTGCCAGCAGTGGACTAGCGGGACCCTCTCCAATTGAGCAGTTCTTC. Translated, it gives CASSGLAGPSPIEQFF. The chain is built from TRBV28 and TRBJ2-1, with 12 bases that match TRBD2. Unmatched junction bases numbered 11, after V lost 5 bases and J lost 9 bases. Germline V gene lookup returns CDR1 MDHEN and CDR2 SYDVKM. This CDR3 is built from 16 residues.